This T cell receptor beta chain emerged from a study of T cells in Graves' hyperthyroidism and ophthalmopathy. Study-level points and caveats: In the analysis, a 13 V-J model separated ophthalmopathy from stable hyperthyroidism. In blood, most of the thyroid clonotypes expanded above 0.001 were also present.

Uncontrolled infection, other autoimmune disease, pregnancy or lactation barred patients from enrollment. Thyroid ultrasound and orbital computed tomography, with clinical symptoms and serum thyroxine and TRAb, informed diagnoses. The source material, RNA transcripts, was used to amplify TCR beta CDR3 regions. An initial round of RT-PCR targeting the TCR CDR3 relied on the HTBI primer set. TCRdb recomputed calls from the multiplex PCR reads with MiXCR, one row per CDR3 protein. The table lists 530,000 or so distinct CDR3 sequences, around a quarter of them singletons. CDR3 length: 14 residues. CDR1 and CDR2 from the germline V gene are MNHEY and SMNVEV (reference sequence). V was trimmed by 3 bases and J by 0 bases, leaving 6 bases between them. There are many counts of this clonotype. No antigen is known for it.

This receptor was obtained from a woman in her twenties or thirties with Graves' ophthalmopathy. The V and J genes are TRBV27 and TRBJ1-5; D not certain. Sequencing input: blood. As DNA, the CDR3 is TGTGCCAGCAGTTTGTACGATAGCAATCAGCCCCAGCATTTT. It encodes CASSLYDSNQPQHF.